Listed here are 30 T cell receptor beta chains from one sample, sequenced in a study of immune reconstitution after stem cell transplant in scleroderma (dated by TCRdb to the late 2010s). Libraries were made using RT-PCR. The listed sequencing device is Illumina MiSeq. TCRdb reanalyzed the raw reads on its own, using fastp at Q25 for trimming and MiXCR for clone calling, and kept in-frame beta chains. CDR3 protein sequences are deduplicated, and each keeps its most common genes and DNA. A total of some 2,400 distinct CDR3 sequences appear in this sample, 9.5% to 13% of them only once. The leading ten clones occupy about 16% of the sample. Specimen collection occurred before or after autologous hematopoietic stem cell transplantation (not recorded which). Receptors originate from a female donor with systemic sclerosis.

In its sample, this clonotype is medium-sized. The chain joins TRBV6-5 to TRBJ2-1; TRBD2 matches at 8 bases. V lost 0 bases, J lost 9 bases, and 16 bases stayed unmatched. Germline loops: CDR1 MNHEY, CDR2 SVGAGI. This CDR3 is 18 amino acids long. The CDR3 loop is CASSYSSPHRGGRGEQFF. The CDR3 DNA follows: TGTGCCAGCAGTTACTCGTCCCCTCATCGGGGGGGCCGGGGTGAGCAGTTCTTC.

In its sample, this clonotype is medium-sized. The chain recombines TRBV18 with TRBJ1-5; 9 nucleotides line up with TRBD1. Germline V CDR1 and CDR2: KGHSH, LQKENI. The ends lost 0 bases at V and 3 bases at J; junction bases unmatched: 6. This CDR3 is built from 17 residues. The CDR3 sequence is CASSPPNGQGYNQPQHF. CDR3 nucleotides: TGTGCCAGCTCACCACCGAACGGACAGGGGTACAATCAGCCCCAGCATTTT. Filled out from reference TRBV18 and TRBJ1-5, the complete variable domain reads NAGVMQNPRHLVRRRGQEARLRCSPMKGHSHVYWYRQLPEEGLKFMVYLQKENIIDESGMPKERFSAEFPKEGPSILRIQQVVRGDSAAYFCASSPPNGQGYNQPQHFGDGTRLSIL.

The rearrangement uses TRBV14 and TRBJ2-7, with D hard to call. This CDR3 is built from 12 residues. Trimming cost V 4 bases and J 3 bases, with 7 bases left between them. In germline, CDR1 is SGHDN, CDR2 FVKESK. The CDR3 bases are TGTGCCAGCAGCCCAGCGAACTACGAGCAGTACTTC. Amino acid sequence: CASSPANYEQYF.

By share, this clonotype ranks as medium-sized. This chain connects TRBV7-9 to TRBJ2-1; TRBD2 aligns across 12 bases. V dropped 5 bases and J dropped 3; count of bases not matched to a gene: 8. Looked up from germline, CDR1 is SEHNR and CDR2 is FQNEAQ (reference sequence). The CDR3 is 17 residues long. CDR3 sequence (DNA): TGTGCCAGCAGCCGGGCGCTAGCGGGGGGGCTCTACAATGAGCAGTTCTTC. Translating it yields CASSRALAGGLYNEQFF.

By sample fraction, this clonotype is large (0.1 to 1%). The chain couples TRBV6-5 to TRBJ1-2; TRBD1 matches at 7 bases. Trimming cost V 6 bases and J 4 bases; bases outside gene matches: 11. This CDR3 has 15 amino acids. Germline values: CDR1 MNHEY, CDR2 SVGAGI. CDR3 in amino acids: CASSTQTGTIYGYTF. The CDR3 coding sequence is TGTGCCAGCAGCACACAGACAGGGACCATCTATGGCTACACCTTC.

This clonotype is classed as medium-sized. The chain couples TRBV5-1 to TRBJ2-3; 11 bases map to TRBD1. Looked up from germline, CDR1 is SGHRS and CDR2 is YFSETQ. With 4 bases clipped from V and 3 bases from J, the junction kept 4 bases outside the gene matches. The CDR3 loop spans 15 amino acids. CDR3: CASSLWDRGTDTQYF. The CDR3 DNA reads as TGCGCCAGCAGCCTATGGGACAGGGGGACAGATACGCAGTATTTT.

At least ten counts were recorded for this clonotype. V gene TRBV5-1 combines with J gene TRBJ1-5; perhaps TRBD1 as D (6 bases). V dropped 0 bases and J dropped 6 bases, with 10 bases sitting between them. CDR1 and CDR2 from the germline V gene are SGHRS and YFSETQ. The CDR3 length is 14 residues. CDR3 bases: TGCGCCAGCAGCTTGGATGGGGGGGCTCAGCCCCAGCATTTT. Residues: CASSLDGGAQPQHF.

In its sample, this clonotype was seen many times. The V gene is TRBV7-9, the J gene TRBJ2-2, with 10 bases identical to TRBD2. After removal of 6 bases from V and 0 bases from J, the junction contained 4 bases not matched to a gene. Germline CDR1 is SEHNR and CDR2 is FQNEAQ (reference sequence). The CDR3 has 16 residues. The CDR3 loop reads CASRSSGGPNTGELFF. The CDR3 DNA follows: TGTGCCAGCAGATCTAGCGGGGGCCCGAACACCGGGGAGCTGTTTTTT.

By proportion, this clonotype is medium-sized. Relative to the germline gene, one junction end is altered; a read error may explain this. The chain links TRBV13 to TRBJ2-1, with 10 bases identical to TRBD2. The CDR3 runs 13 residues. Germline values: CDR1 PRHDT, CDR2 FYEKMQ (reference sequence). CDR3 residues: CASSSQRTSGSLF. CDR3 coding DNA: TGTGCCAGCAGCTCCCAACGGACTAGCGGTAGTCTCTTC.

This clonotype was seen a few times. V gene TRBV20-1 combines with J gene TRBJ1-5; D is undetermined. Germline V lookup: CDR1 DFQATT, CDR2 SNEGSKA (reference sequence). V lost 3 bases and J lost 7, with 13 bases in between. The CDR3 is 13 amino acids. In DNA, the CDR3 is TGCAGTGCTAGCGGTGGAATTGCCCAGCCCCAGCATTTT. Translated: CSASGGIAQPQHF.

This chain joins TRBV16 and TRBJ2-7; D perhaps matches TRBD2 (5 bases). The CDR3 is made up of 14 amino acids. Between the trimmed V and J ends, which lost 4 bases and 3 bases, there was a span of 13 bases. Per germline, CDR1 KGHSY and CDR2 FQNENV. The CDR3 protein is CASSPGMGDYEQYF. CDR3 bases: TGTGCCAGCAGCCCGGGGATGGGCGACTACGAGCAGTACTTC.

J is TRBJ2-2 and V is TRBV5-6; 10 nucleotides line up with TRBD1. V shed 4 bases and J 5 bases; nucleotides not matched to a gene: 11. The CDR3 runs 17 residues. Germline values: CDR1 SGHDT, CDR2 YYEEEE. CDR3 sequence reads: CASSLNLGTGVTGELFF. The DNA for the CDR3 is TGTGCCAGCAGCCTAAACCTCGGGACAGGGGTTACCGGGGAGCTGTTTTTT.

Sample share makes this clonotype medium-sized (0.01 to 0.1%). J is TRBJ1-1 and V is TRBV5-1, with TRBD1 matching over 9 bases. The CDR3 extends over 14 amino acids. V trimming: 3 bases; J trimming: 3 bases; junction bases outside the gene matches: 3. CDR1 is SGHRS and CDR2 is YFSETQ in the germline V gene. CDR3 sequence: CASSSRDRDTEAFF. CDR3 bases: TGCGCCAGCAGCTCCCGGGACAGGGACACTGAAGCTTTCTTT.

This clonotype is judged medium-sized (0.01 to 0.1%). V and J are TRBV20-1 and TRBJ1-5; D possibly corresponds to TRBD1 (5 bases). Germline lookup yields CDR1 DFQATT and CDR2 SNEGSKA (reference sequence). The germline V and J ends were trimmed by 6 bases and 1 base, with 16 bases remaining between them. The CDR3 loop spans 15 amino acids. The CDR3 here is CSAAWGPASNQPQHF. CDR3 sequence (DNA): TGCAGTGCGGCCTGGGGACCAGCAAGCAATCAGCCCCAGCATTTT.

The rearrangement uses TRBV19 and TRBJ2-3; D might be TRBD1 or TRBD2, each matching 5 bases. V dropped 5 bases and J dropped 2 bases, with 11 bases sitting between them. This CDR3 spans 14 amino acids. CDR1 and CDR2 (germline): LNHDA, SQIVND (reference sequence). The CDR3 sequence is CASSWDGFTDTQYF. The CDR3 nucleotides are TGTGCCAGTAGTTGGGACGGATTCACAGATACGCAGTATTTT.

By proportion, this clonotype is medium-sized (0.01 to 0.1%). The chain links TRBV10-2 to TRBJ1-6; no definite D call. Looked up from germline, CDR1 is WSHSY and CDR2 is SAAADI. The CDR3 consists of 16 residues. Trimming shortened V by 0 bases and J by 0 bases, and 6 bases separated the two germline ends. This CDR3 reads CASSESLYSYNSPLHF. CDR3 sequence (DNA): TGCGCCAGCAGTGAGTCTCTTTACTCCTATAATTCACCCCTCCACTTT.

This clonotype rates as medium-sized. The V gene is TRBV20-1, the J gene TRBJ2-3; D not certain. The CDR3 has 14 residues. V was trimmed by 1 base and J by 0 bases, leaving 8 bases between them. CDR1 DFQATT and CDR2 SNEGSKA come from the germline V gene (reference sequence). CDR3: CSARASRSTDTQYF. The CDR3 DNA reads as TGCAGTGCTAGAGCCAGTAGGAGCACAGATACGCAGTATTTT.

This clonotype ranks as medium-sized. This rearrangement joins TRBV5-1 to TRBJ1-3; no definite D call. Trimming left V 4 bases short and J 3 bases short, with 5 bases between. Germline V lookup: CDR1 SGHRS, CDR2 YFSETQ. The CDR3 is 12 residues long. The CDR3 DNA is TGCGCCAGCAGCGGGGATGGAAACACCATATATTTT. It codes for CASSGDGNTIYF.

This clonotype was observed a handful of times. The chain carries TRBV14 and TRBJ1-2, with TRBD1 matching 7 bases. The CDR3 runs to 15 residues. Germline V lookup: CDR1 SGHDN, CDR2 FVKESK. The ends lost 3 bases at V and 0 bases at J; junction bases unmatched: 4. The CDR3 nucleotides read TGTGCCAGCAGCCACACAGGGGTGGCTAACTATGGCTACACCTTC. It specifies CASSHTGVANYGYTF.

This clonotype is termed medium-sized. The chain has TRBV7-6 and TRBJ2-5; the D is unclear. V dropped 2 bases and J dropped 0 bases, with 10 bases sitting between them. CDR3 length: 15 residues. Per germline, CDR1 SGHVS and CDR2 FNYEAQ. CDR3 loop: CASSLLWTDQETQYF. CDR3 in DNA: TGTGCCAGCAGCTTACTTTGGACGGACCAAGAGACCCAGTACTTC. Supplemented by reference TRBV7-6 and TRBJ2-5, the full variable domain reads GAGVSQSPRYKVTKRGQDVALRCDPISGHVSLYWYRQALGQGPEFLTYFNYEAQQDKSGLPNDRFSAERPEGSISTLTIQRTEQRDSAMYRCASSLLWTDQETQYFGPGTRLLVL.

The sample holds a few counts of this clonotype. The chain employs TRBV23-1 and TRBJ2-1; D is undetermined. TRBV23-1 is an open reading frame whose function is uncertain. This CDR3 has 14 residues. Between the trimmed V and J ends, which lost 1 base and 6 bases, there was a span of 10 bases. DNA of the CDR3: TGCGCCAGCAGTCAATTAGTTCATTTCAATGAGCAGTTCTTC. It specifies CASSQLVHFNEQFF.

Within the sample, this clonotype is medium-sized (0.01 to 0.1%). The rearrangement links TRBV7-8 to TRBJ1-2, with TRBD1 matching 7 bases. The CDR3 is 13 residues long. V dropped 5 bases and J dropped 2; count of bases not matched to a gene: 2. Germline V lookup: CDR1 SGHVS, CDR2 FQNEAQ. CDR3 region: CASSPGQNYGYTF. The CDR3 nucleotides are TGTGCCAGCAGCCCGGGACAGAACTATGGCTACACCTTC.

The chain links TRBV27 to TRBJ1-5; no clear D. Germline loops: CDR1 MNHEY, CDR2 SMNVEV (reference sequence). This CDR3 is built from 13 residues. Between the trimmed V and J ends, which lost 3 bases and 4 bases, there was a span of 7 bases. As DNA, the CDR3 is TGTGCCAGCAGTTTTCGGAGGAATCAGCCCCAGCATTTT. Its translation: CASSFRRNQPQHF.

Relative to its sample, this clonotype is medium-sized. The chain joins TRBV5-1 to TRBJ1-6; D unresolved. V shed 0 bases and J shed 2 bases, with 6 bases lying between them. In germline, CDR1 is SGHRS, CDR2 YFSETQ. The CDR3 consists of 15 residues. The CDR3 DNA reads TGCGCCAGCAGCTTGGATCAGGCCTATAATTCACCCCTCCACTTT. Translating it yields CASSLDQAYNSPLHF.

Judged by abundance, this clonotype is medium-sized. The chain carries TRBV20-1 and TRBJ2-3; no clear D. V was trimmed by 1 base and J by 1 base, leaving 12 bases between them. The CDR3 length is 15 residues. Germline CDR1 DFQATT, CDR2 SNEGSKA (reference sequence). CDR3 DNA: TGCAGTGCTAGAGCGGCTTTCAAGGGCACAGATACGCAGTATTTT. It specifies CSARAAFKGTDTQYF.

The table lists this clonotype with a few counts. V gene TRBV5-1 combines with J gene TRBJ2-3; 8 positions agree with TRBD2. CDR1 SGHRS and CDR2 YFSETQ come from the germline V gene. Unmatched junction bases numbered 7, after V lost 7 bases and J lost 0 bases. This CDR3 has 15 amino acids. As DNA, the CDR3 is TGCGCCAGCCTGGAGATAGCGGGGAGCACAGATACGCAGTATTTT. This gives the protein CASLEIAGSTDTQYF. The variable domain in full, with the rest retrieved from reference TRBV5-1 and TRBJ2-3, is KAGVTQTPRYLIKTRGQQVTLSCSPISGHRSVSWYQQTPGQGLQFLFEYFSETQRNKGNFPGRFSGRQFSNSRSEMNVSTLELGDSALYLCASLEIAGSTDTQYFGPGTRLTVL.

A few counts support this clonotype. The CDR3 DNA follows: TGTGCCAGCAGCAGGGCAGGGGGCAGTGAGACCCAGTACTTC. This encodes CASSRAGGSETQYF. The chain combines TRBV7-2 with TRBJ2-5, with TRBD1 matching 8 bases. The germline gives CDR1 SGHTA, CDR2 FQGNSA. V trimming: 5 bases; J trimming: 5 bases; junction bases outside the gene matches: 7. The CDR3 loop spans 14 amino acids.

The V gene is TRBV7-3, the J gene TRBJ1-2, with 12 bases lining up with TRBD1. V was pared by 5 bases and J by 8 bases, with 15 bases of the junction left unmatched. The CDR3 contains 17 residues. Germline CDR1 SGHTA, CDR2 FQGTGA. The CDR3 region has the DNA TGTGCCAGCAGCCCAAACCTCCTGTCCGGGACAGGGGGCGGCTACACCTTC. This codes for CASSPNLLSGTGGGYTF.

By share of the sample, this clonotype is medium-sized. This chain links TRBV13 with TRBJ2-3; 12 bases are a match to TRBD2. The CDR3 sequence is 16 residues long. CDR1 is PRHDT, CDR2 FYEKMQ, per germline (reference sequence). J lost 6 bases, V lost 2 bases, and 6 bases had no gene match. DNA of the CDR3: TGTGCCAGCAGCTTAAGGGCTAGCGGGGGGGCCGATACGCAGTATTTT. It encodes CASSLRASGGADTQYF.

This clonotype occurred once. This chain links TRBV6-2 or TRBV6-3 with TRBJ1-1, with unresolved D. Trimming left V 0 bases short and J 0 bases short, with 8 bases between. The length of the CDR3 is 15 residues. CDR1 is MNHEY, CDR2 SVGEGT, per germline. CDR3 DNA: TGTGCCAGCAGTTACTCGATCAGCATGAACACTGAAGCTTTCTTT. It codes for CASSYSISMNTEAFF.